A selection of T cell receptor beta chains follows, all from one sample in a study of regulatory T cells in long-lasting Graves disease. TCRdb reprocessed the multiplex PCR reads with MiXCR, giving one entry per CDR3 protein. The data hold 500,000 to 800,000 distinct CDR3 sequences, with around 30% observed a single time. Source: peripheral blood mononuclear cells (PBMCs), taken when the disease was refractory, from a patient treated with antithyroid drugs. These receptors all come from a female donor with Graves disease. Each CDR3 is given with its conserved first and last residue. Fields, in order: V gene, J gene, clone size, D gene, CDR3 protein, CDR3 DNA. The D gene is left open where the match is weak. Where a row states a size, it is once, few, many or the class of an expanded clone; other rows omit it.

TRBV18	TRBJ1-4	NA	TRBD1	CASSQQRPGQGNEKLFF	TGTGCCAGCTCACAACAACGGCCGGGACAGGGAAATGAAAAACTGTTTTTT
TRBV12-3/TRBV12-4	TRBJ2-5	NA	NA	CASSLTDQGTQYF	TGTGCCAGCAGTTTAACAGACCAAGGGACCCAGTACTTC
TRBV6-2/TRBV6-3	TRBJ1-1	few	NA	CASRIWPGNTEAFF	TGTGCCAGCAGAATTTGGCCCGGCAACACTGAAGCTTTCTTT
TRBV27	TRBJ2-5	many	TRBD2	CASSSRRLAGRFQTQYF	TGTGCCAGCAGTTCACGTAGACTAGCGGGAAGATTTCAGACCCAGTACTTC
TRBV5-6	TRBJ2-5	few	TRBD1	CASSSFRDRGSETQYF	TGTGCCAGCAGCTCCTTCCGGGACAGGGGCTCGGAGACCCAGTACTTC
TRBV6-1	TRBJ2-5	NA	NA	CASISPRGLETQYF	TGTGCCAGCATATCTCCCAGGGGCTTAGAGACCCAGTACTTC
TRBV10-3	TRBJ1-2	few	TRBD1	CAISESQGAYYGYTF	TGTGCCATCAGTGAGTCGCAGGGGGCTTACTATGGCTACACCTTC
TRBV27	TRBJ1-1	few	NA	CASTQRGWGTEAFF	TGTGCCAGCACCCAAAGGGGGTGGGGCACTGAAGCTTTCTTT
TRBV12-3/TRBV12-4	TRBJ1-5	few	NA	CASSRDAGISNQPQHF	TGTGCCAGCAGCCGAGATGCAGGGATTAGCAATCAGCCCCAGCATTTT
TRBV7-9	TRBJ2-5	NA	NA	CASSSVAATQETQYF	TGTGCCAGCAGCTCTGTAGCGGCTACCCAAGAGACCCAGTACTTC
TRBV7-9	TRBJ1-5	NA	NA	CASSHVGGAGNQPQHF	TGTGCCAGCAGCCACGTGGGGGGAGCGGGCAATCAGCCCCAGCATTTT
TRBV6-2/TRBV6-3	TRBJ1-3	once	TRBD1	CASSYQGAVGNTIYF	TGTGCCAGCAGTTATCAGGGGGCGGTTGGAAACACCATATATTTT
TRBV27	TRBJ1-5	few	NA	CASRQGKENQPQHF	TGTGCCAGCAGGCAGGGAAAAGAGAATCAGCCCCAGCATTTT
TRBV30	TRBJ2-2	NA	NA	CAWSVRAPVGELFF	TGTGCCTGGAGTGTAAGGGCGCCGGTCGGGGAGCTGTTTTTT
TRBV28	TRBJ1-5	many	NA	CASSLPLGVGQPQHF	TGTGCCAGCAGTCTACCATTGGGGGTTGGACAGCCCCAGCATTTT